A selection of T cell receptor beta chains follows, all from one sample in a study of response to subunit inactivated influenza vaccine. TCRdb recomputed calls from the RT-PCR reads with MiXCR, one row per CDR3 protein. Among fewer than 550,000 distinct CDR3 sequences, approximately 24% were seen once, and the ten largest hold under 2.5%. The sample was CD4+ T cells sorted from PBMCs, taken more than 4 days after vaccination. Receptors were obtained from a man in his fifties or sixties who received an inactivated influenza vaccine. The CDR3 runs from the conserved cysteine through the conserved F or W. The D gene is left open where the match is weak. Expanded clones are given a class, and other clones once, few, many or no size at all.

>.|TRBJ2-1|TRBV7-2|.
TGTGCCAGCAGCTTCTCCAGGGACGGTGAGCAGTTCTTC
CASSFSRDGEQFF
>many|TRBJ1-2|TRBV7-9|.
TGTGCCAGCACCCAGGCGGAGGCCTATGGCTACACCTTC
CASTQAEAYGYTF
>many|TRBJ2-3|TRBV20-1|TRBD2
TGCAGTGCTAGCGGACTAGTTCCCTCCCCGCAGTATTTT
CSASGLVPSPQYF
>.|TRBJ2-1|TRBV5-1|.
TGCGCCAGCAGCTTGACAGGAGTTAACTACAATGAGCAGTTCTTC
CASSLTGVNYNEQFF
>few|TRBJ1-5|TRBV20-1|TRBD1
TGCAGTGCCAGACAGGGAGGAGGCCAGCCCCAGCATTTT
CSARQGGGQPQHF
>.|TRBJ1-1|TRBV9|.
TGTGCCAGCAGCGTGAGTGCGACAGACACTGAAGCTTTCTTT
CASSVSATDTEAFF
>.|TRBJ2-1|TRBV5-1|TRBD2
TGCGCCAGCAGCTTGACTAGCGGGGGCCCGAGCTCCTACAATGAGCAGTTCTTC
CASSLTSGGPSSYNEQFF
>.|TRBJ1-2|TRBV5-1|TRBD1
TGCGCCAGCAGCCTGGGACAGGGGCCTAACTATGGCTACACCTTC
CASSLGQGPNYGYTF
>.|TRBJ2-5|TRBV3-1|.
TGTGCCAGCAGCCAAGGGACTACCGGTCAGACCCAGTACTTC
CASSQGTTGQTQYF
>.|TRBJ2-3|TRBV7-2|TRBD1
TGTGCCAGCAGCCCACTTCCCCGGGACAGGGGAACAGATACGCAGTATTTT
CASSPLPRDRGTDTQYF
>.|TRBJ2-1|TRBV20-1|.
TGCAGTGCTAGAGACCAAGGGGGCTACAATGAGCAGTTCTTC
CSARDQGGYNEQFF
>few|TRBJ1-3|TRBV20-1|.
TGCAGTGCTAGACCCAGGGAGGACACCATATATTTT
CSARPREDTIYF
>.|TRBJ1-6|TRBV12-3/TRBV12-4|TRBD1
TGTGCCAGCAGTTTTAATCGCCCCGGGACAGTTTATTCACCCCTCCACTTT
CASSFNRPGTVYSPLHF
>.|TRBJ2-7|TRBV5-1|.
TGCGCCAGCAGCTTGGCCGAGAGACCCACGGACGAGCAGTACTTC
CASSLAERPTDEQYF
>few|TRBJ2-5|TRBV24-1|.
TGTGCCACCAGTGATTTCAGAGGAAGCCAAGAGACCCAGTACTTC
CATSDFRGSQETQYF
>few|TRBJ2-5|TRBV20-1|.
TGCAGTGCTGAGGGGGGGGAAGGAACGCCAGAGACCCAGTACTTC
CSAEGGEGTPETQYF
>many|TRBJ2-3|TRBV11-2|TRBD2
TGTGCCAGCAGCTTAAAATCACGGCGGGGGGGCAACACAGATACGCAGTATTTT
CASSLKSRRGGNTDTQYF
>.|TRBJ1-5|TRBV28|TRBD1
TGTGCCAGCAGTCCAGGGACAGGAGGTAGCAATCAGCCCCAGCATTTT
CASSPGTGGSNQPQHF
>.|TRBJ2-1|TRBV4-3|TRBD2
TGCGCCAGCAGCCAGCTCGGGACTAGCGGGGGGGGTCAGACCCAGTTCTTC
CASSQLGTSGGGQTQFF
>many|TRBJ1-5|TRBV29-1|.
TGCAGCGCTCAGGACACGGACCCTGGGCAGCCCCAGCATTTT
CSAQDTDPGQPQHF
>.|TRBJ2-3|TRBV7-2|.
TGTGCCAGCAGCTTAAGCTTGGACACAGATACGCAGTATTTT
CASSLSLDTDTQYF
>.|TRBJ2-5|TRBV2|.
TGTGCCAGCCCCGGGACACACCAAGAGACCCAGTACTTC
CASPGTHQETQYF
>few|TRBJ1-5|TRBV20-1|.
TGCAGTGCTAGGGTAGACACCAGCAATCAGCCCCAGCATTTT
CSARVDTSNQPQHF
>few|TRBJ2-2|TRBV6-5|.
TGTGCCAGCAGTTACTCGACGCGTGGTGGGGAGCTGTTTTTT
CASSYSTRGGELFF
>.|TRBJ2-3|TRBV18|.
TGTGCCAGCTCATGGGAATTAACAGATACGCAGTATTTT
CASSWELTDTQYF
>.|TRBJ1-3|TRBV12-3/TRBV12-4|.
TGTGCCAGCAACCGTCAGTTAATCTCTGGAAACACCATATATTTT
CASNRQLISGNTIYF
>.|TRBJ2-7|TRBV29-1|TRBD1
TGCAGCGTTGGACAGGGAAACTACGAGCAGTACTTC
CSVGQGNYEQYF
>many|TRBJ2-7|TRBV20-1|.
TGCAGTGCTAGAGTTCAGCCCTACGAGCAGTACTTC
CSARVQPYEQYF
>few|TRBJ2-7|TRBV21-1|.
TGTGCCAGCAGCAACTTAGCCGGGACTAGCGGCTACGAGCAGTACTTC
CASSNLAGTSGYEQYF
>.|TRBJ2-7|TRBV25-1|.
TGTGCCAGCAGTGGAACAGGGTTCGAGCAGTACTTC
CASSGTGFEQYF
>.|TRBJ2-1|TRBV5-1|.
TGCGCCAGCAGCTTGACGGTCAGTGCCTACAATGAGCAGTTCTTC
CASSLTVSAYNEQFF
>once|TRBJ1-4|TRBV3-1|.
TGTGCCAGCAGCCAAACGGACAGTTTGATGGTGAAACTGTTTTTT
CASSQTDSLMVKLFF
>.|TRBJ2-1|TRBV5-1|TRBD2
TGCGCCAGCAGCCAGACTAGCGGGACTTACAATGAGCAGTTCTTC
CASSQTSGTYNEQFF
>.|TRBJ1-2|TRBV6-1|TRBD1
TGTGCCAGCAGGATAGGCCCGACAGGGGTCGGCTACACCTTC
CASRIGPTGVGYTF
>.|TRBJ1-6|TRBV12-3/TRBV12-4|TRBD1
TGTGCCAGCAGTTTAGCGCGTCAGGGGGCTTCACCCCTCCACTTT
CASSLARQGASPLHF
>.|TRBJ2-5|TRBV29-1|.
TGCAGCGTTGAGCGGCGGGCCCAAGAGACCCAGTACTTC
CSVERRAQETQYF
>.|TRBJ1-2|TRBV11-2|TRBD1
TGTGCCAGCAGCTACTTCATCGGACAGGGGAACTATGGCTACACCTTC
CASSYFIGQGNYGYTF
>few|TRBJ2-7|TRBV4-2|.
TGTGCCAGCAGCCAACCCTCACAGGGCTCCTACGAGCAGTACTTC
CASSQPSQGSYEQYF